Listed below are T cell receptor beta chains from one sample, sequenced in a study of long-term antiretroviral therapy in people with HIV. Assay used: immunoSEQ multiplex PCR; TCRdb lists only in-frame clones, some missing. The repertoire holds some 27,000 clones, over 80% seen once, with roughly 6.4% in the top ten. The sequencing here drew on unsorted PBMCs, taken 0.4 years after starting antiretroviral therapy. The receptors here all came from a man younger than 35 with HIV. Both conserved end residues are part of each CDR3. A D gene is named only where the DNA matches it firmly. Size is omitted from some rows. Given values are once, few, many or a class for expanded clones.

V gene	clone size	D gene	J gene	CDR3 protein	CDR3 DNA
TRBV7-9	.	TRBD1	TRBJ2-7	CASSLPDRGGSYEQYF	TGTGCCAGCAGCTTACCGGACAGGGGAGGATCCTACGAGCAGTACTTC
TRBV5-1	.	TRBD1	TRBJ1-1	CASSLAGQGGTEAFF	TGCGCCAGCAGCTTGGCGGGACAGGGGGGCACTGAAGCTTTCTTT
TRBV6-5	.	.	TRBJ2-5	CASSYSGIGETQYF	TGTGCCAGCAGTTACTCTGGGATTGGAGAGACCCAGTACTTC
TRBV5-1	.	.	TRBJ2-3	CASSLGERSPDTQYF	TGCGCCAGCAGCTTGGGAGAGCGTAGCCCAGATACGCAGTATTTT
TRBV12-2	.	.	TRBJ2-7	CASRLALSRRDFLYEQYF	TGTGCAAGTCGCTTAGCCCTTAGCAGACGGGACTTCCTCTACGAGCAGTACTTC
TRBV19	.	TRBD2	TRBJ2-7	CASSRRGLAGSSYEQYF	TGTGCCAGTAGTCGCCGGGGACTAGCGGGAAGCTCCTACGAGCAGTACTTC
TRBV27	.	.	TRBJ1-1	CASSFLNTEAFF	TGTGCCAGCAGTTTTCTGAACACTGAAGCTTTCTTT
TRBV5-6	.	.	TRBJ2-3	CASSLRPLGDTQYF	TGTGCCAGCAGCTTGCGGCCGCTAGGAGATACGCAGTATTTT
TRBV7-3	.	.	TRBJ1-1	CASSSTGTMNTEAFF	TGTGCCAGCAGCTCGACCGGGACGATGAACACTGAAGCTTTCTTT
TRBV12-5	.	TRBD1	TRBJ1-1	CASGSDRGLNTEAFF	TGTGCTAGTGGTTCGGACAGGGGTTTGAACACTGAAGCTTTCTTT
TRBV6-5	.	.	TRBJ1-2	CASSSEDGYTF	TGTGCCAGCAGTTCCGAAGACGGCTACACCTTC
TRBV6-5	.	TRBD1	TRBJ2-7	CASSSYRGQGEGEQYF	TGTGCCAGCAGTTCCTATAGGGGACAGGGGGAGGGCGAGCAGTACTTC
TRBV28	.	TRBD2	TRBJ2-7	CASSLAGSGNEQYF	TGTGCCAGCAGTTTAGCGGGAAGCGGGAACGAGCAGTACTTC
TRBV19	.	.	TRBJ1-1	CASSPNGNTEAFF	TGTGCCAGTAGCCCCAACGGGAACACTGAAGCTTTCTTT
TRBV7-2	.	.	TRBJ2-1	CASRLQGGEQFF	TGTGCCAGCAGACTACAGGGTGGTGAGCAGTTCTTC
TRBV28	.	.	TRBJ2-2	CASTDRTGELFF	TGTGCCAGCACCGATAGAACCGGGGAGCTGTTTTTT
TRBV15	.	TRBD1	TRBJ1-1	CATSNLPGTGMNTEAFF	TGTGCCACCAGCAACCTTCCCGGGACAGGGATGAACACTGAAGCTTTCTTT
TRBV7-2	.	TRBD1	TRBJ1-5	CASSEGQGAWNQPQHF	TGTGCCAGCAGCGAGGGACAGGGGGCATGGAATCAGCCCCAGCATTTT
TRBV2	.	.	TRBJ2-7	CASSEGLAIDLYEQYF	TGTGCCAGCAGTGAAGGGCTAGCCATAGATCTTTACGAGCAGTACTTC
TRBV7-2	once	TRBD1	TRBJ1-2	CASSSRDRGHYGYTF	TGTGCCAGCAGCTCTCGGGACAGGGGGCACTATGGCTACACCTTC
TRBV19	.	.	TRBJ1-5	CASSIDVRGAYDQPQHF	TGTGCCAGTAGTATAGATGTGAGGGGGGCTTATGATCAGCCCCAGCATTTT
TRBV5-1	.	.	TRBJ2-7	CASSQNDGQSYEQYF	TGCGCCAGCAGCCAGAACGACGGACAGAGCTACGAGCAGTACTTC
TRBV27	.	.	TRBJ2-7	CASSIRDATYEQYF	TGTGCCAGCAGTATCCGGGACGCGACCTACGAGCAGTACTTC
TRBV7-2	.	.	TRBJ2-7	CASSLVASSYEQYF	TGTGCCAGCAGCTTAGTGGCGAGCTCCTACGAGCAGTACTTC
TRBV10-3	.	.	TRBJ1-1	CAISDLGITEAFF	TGTGCCATCAGTGATCTGGGGATTACTGAAGCTTTCTTT
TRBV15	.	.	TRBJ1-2	CATLTSKGIGYGYTF	TGTGCCACCCTCACATCAAAGGGAATAGGCTATGGCTACACCTTC
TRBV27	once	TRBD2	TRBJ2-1	CASSFGGDNEQFF	TGTGCCAGCAGTTTCGGGGGGGACAATGAGCAGTTCTTC
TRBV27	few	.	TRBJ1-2	CASSLSGHFNYGYTF	TGTGCCAGCAGTTTATCAGGACACTTTAACTATGGCTACACCTTC
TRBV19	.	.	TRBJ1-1	CASSVPGTGTEAFF	TGTGCCAGTAGTGTCCCCGGGACTGGCACTGAAGCTTTCTTT
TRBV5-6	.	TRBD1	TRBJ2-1	CASSLGDRAYNEQFF	TGTGCCAGCAGCTTGGGGGACAGGGCCTACAATGAGCAGTTCTTC
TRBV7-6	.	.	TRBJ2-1	CASSLGGGTNEQFF	TGTGCCAGCAGCTTAGGTGGAGGGACGAATGAGCAGTTCTTC
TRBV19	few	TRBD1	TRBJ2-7	CASSIGTGEPSYEQYF	TGTGCCAGTAGTATAGGAACAGGGGAACCTTCGTACGAGCAGTACTTC
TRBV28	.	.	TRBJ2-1	CASSFEAATRDEQFF	TGTGCCAGCAGTTTCGAGGCAGCCACGAGGGATGAGCAGTTCTTC
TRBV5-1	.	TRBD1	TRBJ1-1	CASSSSMGQGLYEAFF	TGCGCCAGCAGCTCCTCCATGGGACAGGGACTATATGAAGCTTTCTTT
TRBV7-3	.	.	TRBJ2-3	CASSSLPTDTQYF	TGTGCCAGCAGCTCTCTACCGACGGATACGCAGTATTTT
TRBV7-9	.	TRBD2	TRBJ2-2	CASSFSGSGTGELFF	TGTGCCAGCAGCTTTAGCGGGTCAGGCACCGGGGAGCTGTTTTTT
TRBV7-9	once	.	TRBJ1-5	CASSLDANSNQPQHF	TGTGCCAGCAGCTTAGACGCGAATAGCAATCAGCCCCAGCATTTT
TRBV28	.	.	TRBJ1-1	CASSPGLRAEAFF	TGTGCCAGCAGTCCCGGGCTCCGTGCTGAAGCTTTCTTT
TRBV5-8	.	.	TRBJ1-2	CASSFRQLHYGYTF	TGTGCCAGCAGCTTCAGACAGCTCCACTATGGCTACACCTTC
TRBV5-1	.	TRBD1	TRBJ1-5	CASSLGDRDQPQHF	TGCGCCAGCAGCTTGGGGGACAGGGATCAGCCCCAGCATTTT
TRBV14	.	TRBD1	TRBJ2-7	CASSLGQGREQYF	TGTGCCAGCAGCCTGGGACAGGGTCGCGAGCAGTACTTC
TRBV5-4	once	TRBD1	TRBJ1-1	CASSQGGGRGTEAFF	TGTGCCAGCAGCCAGGGGGGGGGCAGGGGCACTGAAGCTTTCTTT
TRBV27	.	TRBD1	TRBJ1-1	CASSNAGGNTEAFF	TGTGCCAGCAGTAATGCAGGGGGGAACACTGAAGCTTTCTTT
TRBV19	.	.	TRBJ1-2	CASSIDLGTHPLDANYGYTF	TGTGCCAGTAGTATTGATTTGGGGACCCACCCGCTTGACGCTAACTATGGCTACACCTTC
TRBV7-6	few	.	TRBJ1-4	CASSPLNWGRVAPATNEKLFF	TGTGCCAGCAGCCCCCTAAATTGGGGCAGGGTCGCCCCAGCAACTAATGAAAAACTGTTTTTT
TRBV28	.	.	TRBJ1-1	CASREGTEAFF	TGTGCCAGCAGAGAAGGCACTGAAGCTTTCTTT
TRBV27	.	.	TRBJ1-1	CASSLTGGNTEAFF	TGTGCCAGCAGTTTAACCGGGGGGAACACTGAAGCTTTCTTT
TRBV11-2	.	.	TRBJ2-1	CASSFATVPLTLEQFF	TGTGCCAGCAGCTTCGCTACAGTACCCTTGACTTTGGAGCAGTTCTTC
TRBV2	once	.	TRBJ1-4	CASSDRLFNEKLFF	TGTGCCAGCAGTGACCGGCTGTTTAATGAAAAACTGTTTTTT
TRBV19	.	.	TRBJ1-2	CASRPAGGRDYGYTF	TGTGCCAGTAGACCCGCGGGGGGACGTGACTATGGCTACACCTTC
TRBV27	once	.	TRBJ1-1	CASSSNRDGRPSTEAFF	TGTGCCAGCAGTTCTAACCGGGACGGCAGACCGTCCACTGAAGCTTTCTTT
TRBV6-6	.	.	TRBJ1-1	CASTLTEINTEAFF	TGTGCCAGCACCCTTACAGAGATCAACACTGAAGCTTTCTTT
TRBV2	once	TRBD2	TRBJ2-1	CASIWTSGSHEQFF	TGTGCCAGCATATGGACTAGCGGGAGCCATGAGCAGTTCTTC
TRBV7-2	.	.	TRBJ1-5	CASSLDKYSNQPQHF	TGTGCCAGCAGTTTGGACAAGTATAGCAATCAGCCCCAGCATTTT